Each of the 20 T cell receptor beta chains below was sequenced from the same sample in a study of blood T cell repertoires in COVID-19. Generated by immunoSEQ multiplex PCR, the TCRdb table keeps only in-frame clones and is missing some. The profile covers 180,000 or so clones, with roughly 84% appearing a single time and 0.95% to 1.5% taken by the ten largest. The source material was PBMCs or T cells enriched from blood (not recorded which). The receptors shown here come from a human donor with acute COVID-19. The donor label of this sample is uncertain.

The chain joins TRBV24-1 to TRBJ2-2; D gene ambiguous. The CDR3 runs 14 residues. V was clipped by 5 bases and J by 6 bases, with 12 bases between them. Germline V gene sequence: CDR1 KGHDR, CDR2 SFDVKD. The CDR3 sequence is CATSAPAGAGELFF. The CDR3 DNA follows: TGTGCCACCAGTGCCCCGGCAGGTGCCGGGGAGCTGTTTTTT.

The chain combines TRBV19 with TRBJ2-3; the D is unclear. CDR1 and CDR2 (germline): LNHDA, SQIVND (reference sequence). V gave up 6 bases and J gave up 5 bases, with 12 bases separating them. The CDR3 runs to 13 residues. CDR3 sequence: CASRSDWRDTQYF. In DNA form, the CDR3 reads TGTGCCAGTAGAAGCGACTGGAGAGATACGCAGTATTTT.

The chain links TRBV20-1 to TRBJ2-3; TRBD2 agrees at 13 bases. Germline CDR1 DFQATT, CDR2 SNEGSKA (reference sequence). J gave up 2 bases and V 6 bases, and 8 bases lay outside the gene matches. This CDR3 is 16 amino acids long. CDR3 amino acids: CSASTGTSGVTDTQYF. The CDR3 nucleotides are TGCAGTGCAAGTACTGGGACTAGCGGGGTCACAGATACGCAGTATTTT.

Only one count was recorded for this clone. The chain has TRBV4-2 and TRBJ2-2; the D gene is possibly TRBD2 (5 bases). Deletions cut 4 bases from V and 1 base from J, with 10 bases between. Germline CDR1 reads LGHNA; CDR2 reads YNFKEQ. The CDR3 sequence is 15 residues long. CDR3 nucleotides: TGTGCCAGCAGCCCCGAGGGCATGAACACCGGGGAGCTGTTTTTT. Its protein is CASSPEGMNTGELFF.

The CDR3 DNA reads TGCGCCAGCAGCTCGGGACTCAACACCGGGGAGCTGTTTTTT. Its protein product is CASSSGLNTGELFF. The chain uses TRBV5-1 and TRBJ2-2, with a weak D call TRBD2 (6 bases). The CDR3 totals 14 residues. CDR1 is SGHRS, CDR2 YFSETQ, per germline. Trimming pared 3 bases from V and 2 bases from J, leaving 8 bases between.

This chain links TRBV19 with TRBJ1-5; a possible D gene is TRBD1 (5 bases). Trimming took 2 bases from V and 3 from J, leaving 8 bases between them. The CDR3 extends over 14 amino acids. Germline V gene sequence: CDR1 LNHDA, CDR2 SQIVND (reference sequence). The CDR3 region is CASSISGFNQPQHF. In DNA, the CDR3 is TGTGCCAGTAGTATATCAGGGTTCAATCAGCCCCAGCATTTT.

The chain is built from TRBV4-1 and TRBJ1-3, with TRBD1 matching over 7 bases. The CDR3 is made up of 19 amino acids. Unmatched junction bases numbered 16, after V lost 5 bases and J lost 0 bases. CDR1 is MGHRA, CDR2 YSYEKL, per germline. Written as DNA, the CDR3 is TGCGCCAGCAGCACTCCGAAACAGACAGGGCCCTCCTCTGGAAACACCATATATTTT. It yields the protein CASSTPKQTGPSSGNTIYF.

The V gene is TRBV16, the J gene TRBJ1-5; a possible D gene is TRBD1 (6 bases). The CDR3 is made up of 15 amino acids. Per the germline V gene, CDR1 is KGHSY and CDR2 is FQNENV. Trimming left V 5 bases short and J 7 bases short, with 18 bases between. CDR3: CASSERAEGEQPQHF. CDR3 coding DNA: TGTGCCAGCAGCGAAAGGGCAGAGGGGGAACAGCCCCAGCATTTT.

This sequence joins TRBV9 and TRBJ2-7; D may be TRBD2 (5 bases). The CDR3 is 13 amino acids. The V gene's germline CDR1 is SGDLS and CDR2 YYNGEE. V was trimmed by 3 bases and J by 7 bases, leaving 14 bases between them. CDR3 DNA: TGTGCCAGCAGCGCTGAGGGCGCGAGGGAGCAGTACTTC. Its protein is CASSAEGAREQYF. Complete variable domain (other parts from reference TRBV9 and TRBJ2-7): DSGVTQTPKHLITATGQRVTLRCSPRSGDLSVYWYQQSLDQGLQFLIQYYNGEERAKGNILERFSAQQFPDLHSELNLSSLELGDSALYFCASSAEGAREQYFGPGTRLTVT.

The chain recombines TRBV28 with TRBJ2-5, with D tentatively TRBD2 (6 bases). CDR3 length equals 15 residues. Germline V gene data show CDR1 as MDHEN and CDR2 as SYDVKM. V lost 5 bases to trimming and J lost 3 bases, with 16 bases between them. The CDR3: CASSPGGGMEETQYF. The CDR3 DNA follows: TGTGCCAGCAGTCCCGGGGGAGGTATGGAAGAGACCCAGTACTTC.

The genes are TRBV2 and TRBJ1-1; 7 bases match TRBD1. V lost 5 bases, J lost 4 bases, and 1 base stayed unmatched. Per germline, CDR1 SNHLY and CDR2 FYNNEI. The CDR3 contains 12 residues. The CDR3 bases are TGTGCCAGCAGTACAGGGGCCACTGAAGCTTTCTTT. This encodes CASSTGATEAFF. Using reference TRBV2 and TRBJ1-1 for the parts outside the CDR3, the full variable domain is EPEVTQTPSHQVTQMGQEVILRCVPISNHLYFYWYRQILGQKVEFLVSFYNNEISEKSEIFDDQFSVERPDGSNFTLKIRSTKLEDSAMYFCASSTGATEAFFGQGTRLTVV.

J is TRBJ1-1 and V is TRBV6-5; 8 bases are a match to TRBD1. CDR3 length: 11 residues. V lost 6 bases and J lost 8; bases outside the gene matches: 2. Per germline, CDR1 MNHEY and CDR2 SVGAGI. The CDR3 DNA follows: TGTGCCAGCAGACGACAGGGGGAAGCTTTCTTT. It translates to CASRRQGEAFF.

V usage is TRBV3-1 (or the pseudogene TRBV3-2) and J usage is TRBJ1-2; TRBD1 is a possible D gene (5 bases). Germline CDR1 and CDR2: LGHDT and YNNKEL (reference sequence). Deletions cut 1 base from V and 7 bases from J, with 16 bases between. This CDR3 spans 15 amino acids. In nucleotides, the CDR3 is TGTGCCAGCAGCCAAGGGGCCGGGGGGGAAGGTGGCTACACCTTC. Translating gives CASSQGAGGEGGYTF.

The CDR3 loop reads CASISNPGTGNTIYF. The DNA of the CDR3 is TGTGCCAGTATCTCAAATCCAGGGACAGGAAACACCATATATTTT. The chain joins TRBV19 to TRBJ1-3, with D possibly being TRBD1 (6 bases). The CDR3 sequence is 15 residues long. Germline loops: CDR1 LNHDA, CDR2 SQIVND (reference sequence). V was trimmed by 7 bases and J by 4 bases, leaving 17 bases between them.

V and J are TRBV27 and TRBJ1-1; no reliable D call. V dropped 8 bases and J dropped 10 bases, with 14 bases sitting between them. This CDR3 is built from 11 residues. Germline V gene sequence: CDR1 MNHEY, CDR2 SMNVEV (reference sequence). In DNA form, the CDR3 reads TGTGCCAGCTGCGCCGGGGAACGAGCTTTCTTT. Protein: CASCAGERAFF.

This clone was seen a single time. The chain joins TRBV4-1 to TRBJ1-2; D gene ambiguous. There are 12 residues in the CDR3. The V end lost 3 bases, the J end lost 8 bases, and 10 bases lay between the germline ends. Germline CDR1 MGHRA, CDR2 YSYEKL. The CDR3 region is CASSHLGEGYTF. The CDR3 DNA reads as TGCGCCAGCAGCCACCTCGGGGAAGGCTACACCTTC.

This chain uses TRBV7-2 with TRBJ1-5; 7 nucleotides match TRBD1. The V gene's germline CDR1 is SGHTA and CDR2 FQGNSA. This CDR3 has 15 amino acids. The J segment lost 1 base and the V segment lost 0 bases, leaving 0 bases of the junction unmatched. This chain's CDR3 is CASSLATGSNQPQHF. CDR3 bases: TGTGCCAGCAGCTTAGCGACAGGGAGCAATCAGCCCCAGCATTTT.

The gene calls are TRBV6-2 or TRBV6-3 and TRBJ1-2; D remains unclear. V dropped 2 bases and J dropped 8 bases, with 18 bases sitting between them. Per the germline V gene, CDR1 is MNHEY and CDR2 is SVGEGT. The length of the CDR3 is 15 residues. CDR3 region: CASSYANGLREGYTF. Here the CDR3 DNA reads TGTGCCAGCAGTTACGCGAACGGCCTGCGGGAGGGCTACACCTTC.

The chain joins TRBV10-2 to TRBJ1-2; D remains ambiguous. V was trimmed by 2 bases and J by 8 bases, leaving 9 bases between them. Per the germline V gene, CDR1 is WSHSY and CDR2 is SAAADI. This CDR3 spans 12 amino acids. Here the CDR3 reads CASSEISGGYTF. The CDR3 bases are TGCGCCAGCAGTGAGATCTCCGGGGGCTACACCTTC.

This clone is a singleton in its sample. This chain uses TRBV6-1 with TRBJ2-6; 9 bases map to TRBD1. Germline values: CDR1 MNHNS, CDR2 SASEGT. The CDR3 spans 18 residues. V shed 4 bases and J 3 bases; nucleotides not matched to a gene: 10. CDR3 region: CASSGPRDRVVGANVLTF. CDR3 nucleotide sequence: TGTGCCAGCAGTGGCCCCCGGGACAGGGTAGTTGGGGCCAACGTCCTGACTTTC.